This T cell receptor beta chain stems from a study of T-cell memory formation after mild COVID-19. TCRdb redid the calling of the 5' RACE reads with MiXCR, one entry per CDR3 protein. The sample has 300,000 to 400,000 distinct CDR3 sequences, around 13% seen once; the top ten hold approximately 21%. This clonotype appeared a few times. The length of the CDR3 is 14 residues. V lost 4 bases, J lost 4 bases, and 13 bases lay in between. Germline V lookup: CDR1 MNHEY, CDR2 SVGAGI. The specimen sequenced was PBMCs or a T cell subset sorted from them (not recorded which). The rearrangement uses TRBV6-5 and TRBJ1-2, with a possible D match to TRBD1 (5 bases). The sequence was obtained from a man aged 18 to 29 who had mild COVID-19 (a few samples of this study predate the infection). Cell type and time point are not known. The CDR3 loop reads CASSSPTGGYGYTF. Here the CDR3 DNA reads TGTGCCAGCAGTTCACCTACCGGGGGCTATGGCTACACCTTC.